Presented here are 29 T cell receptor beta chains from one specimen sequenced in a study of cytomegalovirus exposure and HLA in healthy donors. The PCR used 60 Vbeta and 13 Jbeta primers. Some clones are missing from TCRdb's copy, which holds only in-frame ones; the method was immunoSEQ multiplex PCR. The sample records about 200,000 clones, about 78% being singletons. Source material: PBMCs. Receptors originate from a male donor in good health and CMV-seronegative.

Here the CDR3 reads CASSPLGTGRGTYEQYF. As DNA, the CDR3 is TGTGCCAGCTCACCACTGGGCACGGGGAGGGGAACCTACGAGCAGTACTTC. The chain has TRBV18 and TRBJ2-7; 7 bases are shared with TRBD2. Germline V gene data show CDR1 as KGHSH and CDR2 as LQKENI. This CDR3 has 17 amino acids. J gave up 2 bases and V 1 base, and 11 bases lay outside the gene matches.

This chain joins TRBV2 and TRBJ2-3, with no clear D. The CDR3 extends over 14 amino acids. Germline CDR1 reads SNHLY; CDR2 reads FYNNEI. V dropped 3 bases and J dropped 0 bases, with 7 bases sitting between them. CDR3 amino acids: CASSDVSSTDTQYF. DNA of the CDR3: TGTGCCAGCAGTGACGTTTCTAGCACAGATACGCAGTATTTT.

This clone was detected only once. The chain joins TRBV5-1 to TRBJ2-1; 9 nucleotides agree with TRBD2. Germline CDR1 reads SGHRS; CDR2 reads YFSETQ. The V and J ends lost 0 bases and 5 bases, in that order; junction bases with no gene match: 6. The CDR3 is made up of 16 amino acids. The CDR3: CASSLERLAENNEQFF. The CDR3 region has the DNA TGCGCCAGCAGCTTGGAACGACTAGCGGAGAACAATGAGCAGTTCTTC. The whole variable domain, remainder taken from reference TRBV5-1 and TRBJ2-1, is KAGVTQTPRYLIKTRGQQVTLSCSPISGHRSVSWYQQTPGQGLQFLFEYFSETQRNKGNFPGRFSGRQFSNSRSEMNVSTLELGDSALYLCASSLERLAENNEQFFGPGTRLTVL.

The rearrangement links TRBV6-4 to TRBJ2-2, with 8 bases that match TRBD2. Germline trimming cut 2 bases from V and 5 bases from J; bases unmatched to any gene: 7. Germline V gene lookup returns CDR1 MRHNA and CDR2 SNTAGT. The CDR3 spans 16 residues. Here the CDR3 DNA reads TGTGCCAGCAGTGACACCAGCGGGAGACGTACCGGGGAGCTGTTTTTT. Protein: CASSDTSGRRTGELFF.

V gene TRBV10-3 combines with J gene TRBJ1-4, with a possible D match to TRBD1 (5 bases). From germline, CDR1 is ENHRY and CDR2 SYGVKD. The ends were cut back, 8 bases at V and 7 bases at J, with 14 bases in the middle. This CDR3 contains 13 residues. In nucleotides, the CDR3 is TGTGCCATCGGTGCAGGGAGGGCTGAAAAACTGTTTTTT. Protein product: CAIGAGRAEKLFF.

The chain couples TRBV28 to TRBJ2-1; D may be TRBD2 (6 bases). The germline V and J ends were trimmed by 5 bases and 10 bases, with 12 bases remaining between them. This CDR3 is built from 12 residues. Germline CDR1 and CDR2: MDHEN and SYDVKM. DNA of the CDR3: TGTGCCAGCAGTCTGATGGACTACGAGCAGTTCTTC. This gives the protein CASSLMDYEQFF.

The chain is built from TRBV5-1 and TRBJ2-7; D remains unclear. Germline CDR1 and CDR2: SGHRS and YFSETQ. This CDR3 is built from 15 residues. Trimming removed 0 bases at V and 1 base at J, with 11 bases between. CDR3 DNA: TGCGCCAGCAGCTTGGTTCGCGGCAATTCCTACGAGCAGTACTTC. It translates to CASSLVRGNSYEQYF.

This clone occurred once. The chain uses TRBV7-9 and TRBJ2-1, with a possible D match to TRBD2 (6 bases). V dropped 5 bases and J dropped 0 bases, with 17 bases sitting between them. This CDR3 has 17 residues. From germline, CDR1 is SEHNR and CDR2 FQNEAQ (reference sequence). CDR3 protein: CASSPRTKRVSYNEQFF. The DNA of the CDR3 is TGTGCCAGCAGCCCTAGGACTAAGCGGGTCTCCTACAATGAGCAGTTCTTC. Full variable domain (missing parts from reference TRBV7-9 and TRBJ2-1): DTGVSQNPRHKITKRGQNVTFRCDPISEHNRLYWYRQTLGQGPEFLTYFQNEAQLEKSRLLSDRFSAERPKGSFSTLEIQRTEQGDSAMYLCASSPRTKRVSYNEQFFGPGTRLTVL.

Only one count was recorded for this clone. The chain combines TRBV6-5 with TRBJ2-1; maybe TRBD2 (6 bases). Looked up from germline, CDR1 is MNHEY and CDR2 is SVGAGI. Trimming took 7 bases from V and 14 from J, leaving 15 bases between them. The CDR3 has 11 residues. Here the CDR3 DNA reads TGTGCCAGCACCACAGGACTAAAGGAGTTCTTC. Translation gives CASTTGLKEFF.

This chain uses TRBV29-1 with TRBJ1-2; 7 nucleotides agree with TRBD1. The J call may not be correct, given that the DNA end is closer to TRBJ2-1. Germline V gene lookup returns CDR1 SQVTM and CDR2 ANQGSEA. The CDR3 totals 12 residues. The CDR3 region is CSVERADRSQFF. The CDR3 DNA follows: TGCAGCGTTGAAAGGGCGGACAGGTCCCAGTTCTTC.

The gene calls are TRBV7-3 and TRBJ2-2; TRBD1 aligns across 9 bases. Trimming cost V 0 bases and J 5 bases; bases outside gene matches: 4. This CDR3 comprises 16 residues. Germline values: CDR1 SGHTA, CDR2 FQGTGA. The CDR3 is CASSLTRGTGTGELFF. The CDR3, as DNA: TGTGCCAGCAGCTTAACCCGGGGGACAGGGACCGGGGAGCTGTTTTTT. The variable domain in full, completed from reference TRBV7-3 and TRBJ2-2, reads GAGVSQTPSNKVTEKGKYVELRCDPISGHTALYWYRQSLGQGPEFLIYFQGTGAADDSGLPNDRFFAVRPEGSVSTLKIQRTERGDSAVYLCASSLTRGTGTGELFFGEGSRLTVL.

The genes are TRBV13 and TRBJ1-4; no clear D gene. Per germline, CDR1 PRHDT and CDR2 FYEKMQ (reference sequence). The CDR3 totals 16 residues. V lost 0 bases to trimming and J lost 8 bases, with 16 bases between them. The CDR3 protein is CASSLGLIGGVEKLFF. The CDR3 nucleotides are TGTGCCAGCAGCTTAGGCCTTATTGGAGGAGTAGAAAAACTGTTTTTT.

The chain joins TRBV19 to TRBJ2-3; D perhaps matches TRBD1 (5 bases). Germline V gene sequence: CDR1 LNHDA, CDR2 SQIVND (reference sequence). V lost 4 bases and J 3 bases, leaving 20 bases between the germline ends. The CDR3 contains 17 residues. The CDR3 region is CASSRDRTREGTDTQYF. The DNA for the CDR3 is TGTGCCAGTAGTAGAGATAGGACCAGGGAAGGTACAGATACGCAGTATTTT.

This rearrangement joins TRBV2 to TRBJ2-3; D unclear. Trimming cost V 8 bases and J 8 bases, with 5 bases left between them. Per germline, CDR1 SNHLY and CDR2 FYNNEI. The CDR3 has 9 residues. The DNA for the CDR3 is TGTGCCAGCGGCACTACGCAGTATTTT. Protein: CASGTTQYF.

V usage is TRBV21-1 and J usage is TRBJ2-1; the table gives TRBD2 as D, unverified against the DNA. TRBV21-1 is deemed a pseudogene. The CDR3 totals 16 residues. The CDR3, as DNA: TGTGCCAGCAGCAGCCTTACTAGCGGGAGGATGGATGAGCAGTTCTTC. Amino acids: CASSSLTSGRMDEQFF.

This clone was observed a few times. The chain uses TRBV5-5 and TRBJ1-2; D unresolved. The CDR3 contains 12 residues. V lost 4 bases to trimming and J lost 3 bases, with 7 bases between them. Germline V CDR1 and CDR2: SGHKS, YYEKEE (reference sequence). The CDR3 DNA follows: TGTGCCAGCAGCGCTGAGGACTATGGCTACACCTTC. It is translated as CASSAEDYGYTF.

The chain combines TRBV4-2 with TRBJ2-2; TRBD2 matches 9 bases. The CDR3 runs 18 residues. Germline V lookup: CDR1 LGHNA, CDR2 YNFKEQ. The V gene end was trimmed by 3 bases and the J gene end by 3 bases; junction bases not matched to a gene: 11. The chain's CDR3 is CASSQGGAGGPDTGELFF. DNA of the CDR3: TGTGCCAGCAGCCAGGGGGGGGCGGGAGGGCCGGACACCGGGGAGCTGTTTTTT.

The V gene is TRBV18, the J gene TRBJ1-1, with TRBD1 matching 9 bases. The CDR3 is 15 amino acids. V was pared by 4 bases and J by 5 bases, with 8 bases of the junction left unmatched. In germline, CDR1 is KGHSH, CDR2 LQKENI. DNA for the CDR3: TGTGCCAGCTCACTTCGCCGGGACAGGGAAACTGAAGCTTTCTTT. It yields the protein CASSLRRDRETEAFF.

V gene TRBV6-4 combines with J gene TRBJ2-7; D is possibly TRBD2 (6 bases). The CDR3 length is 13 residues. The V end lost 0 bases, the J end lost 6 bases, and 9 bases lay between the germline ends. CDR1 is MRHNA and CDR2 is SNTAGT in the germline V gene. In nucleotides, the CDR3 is TGTGCCAGCAGTGACTCATGGGGAGGCGAGCAGTACTTC. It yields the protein CASSDSWGGEQYF.

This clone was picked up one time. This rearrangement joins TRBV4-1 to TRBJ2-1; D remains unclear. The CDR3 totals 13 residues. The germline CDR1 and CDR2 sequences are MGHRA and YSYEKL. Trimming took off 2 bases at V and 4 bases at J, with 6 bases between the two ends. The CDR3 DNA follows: TGCGCCAGCAGCCAACTAGAGTACAATGAGCAGTTCTTC. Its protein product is CASSQLEYNEQFF.

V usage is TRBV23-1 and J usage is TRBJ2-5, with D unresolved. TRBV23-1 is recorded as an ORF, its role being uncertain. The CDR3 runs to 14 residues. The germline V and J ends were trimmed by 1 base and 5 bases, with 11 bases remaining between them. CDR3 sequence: CASSQWFYGETQYF. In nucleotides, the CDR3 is TGCGCCAGCAGTCAATGGTTCTACGGGGAGACCCAGTACTTC.

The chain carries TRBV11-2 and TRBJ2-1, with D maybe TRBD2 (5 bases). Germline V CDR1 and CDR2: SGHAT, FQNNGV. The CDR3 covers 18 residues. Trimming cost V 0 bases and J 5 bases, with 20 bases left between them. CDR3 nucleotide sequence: TGTGCCAGCAGCTTAGATCGTTTAACTAGATTGTGGGACAATGAGCAGTTCTTC. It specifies CASSLDRLTRLWDNEQFF.

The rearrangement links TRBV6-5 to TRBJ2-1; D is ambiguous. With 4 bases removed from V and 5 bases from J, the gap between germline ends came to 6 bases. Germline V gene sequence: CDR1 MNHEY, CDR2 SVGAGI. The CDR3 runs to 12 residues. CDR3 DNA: TGTGCCAGCAGTTCTCGGGACAATGAGCAGTTCTTC. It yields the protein CASSSRDNEQFF.

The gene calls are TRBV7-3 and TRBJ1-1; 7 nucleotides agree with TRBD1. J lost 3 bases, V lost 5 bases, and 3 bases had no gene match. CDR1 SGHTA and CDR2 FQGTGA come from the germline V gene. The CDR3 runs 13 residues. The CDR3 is CASSVGQYTEAFF. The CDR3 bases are TGTGCCAGCAGCGTGGGACAGTACACTGAAGCTTTCTTT.

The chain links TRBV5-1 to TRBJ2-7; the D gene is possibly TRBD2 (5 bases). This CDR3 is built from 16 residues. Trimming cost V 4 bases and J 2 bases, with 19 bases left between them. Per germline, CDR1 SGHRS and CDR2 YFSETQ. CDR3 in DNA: TGCGCCAGCAGCCCCTACGTCGGGGTATCGCCCTACGAGCAGTACTTC. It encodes CASSPYVGVSPYEQYF.

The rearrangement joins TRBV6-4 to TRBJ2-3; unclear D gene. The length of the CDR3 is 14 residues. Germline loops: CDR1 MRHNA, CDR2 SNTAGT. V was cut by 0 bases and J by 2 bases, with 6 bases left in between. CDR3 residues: CASSDSADTDTQYF. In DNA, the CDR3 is TGTGCCAGCAGTGACTCGGCAGACACAGATACGCAGTATTTT.

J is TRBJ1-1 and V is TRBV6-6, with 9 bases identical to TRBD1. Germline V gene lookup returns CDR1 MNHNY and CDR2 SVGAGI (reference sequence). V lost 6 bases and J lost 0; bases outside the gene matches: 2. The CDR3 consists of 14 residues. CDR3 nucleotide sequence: TGTGCCAGCAGGGGACAGGGCATGAACACTGAAGCTTTCTTT. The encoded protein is CASRGQGMNTEAFF.

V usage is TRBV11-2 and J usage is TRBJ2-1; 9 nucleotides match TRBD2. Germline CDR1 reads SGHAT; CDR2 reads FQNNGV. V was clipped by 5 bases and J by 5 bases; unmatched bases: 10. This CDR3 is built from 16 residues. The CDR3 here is CASSHRLAARDNEQFF. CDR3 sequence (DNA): TGTGCCAGCAGCCATAGACTAGCGGCTAGAGACAATGAGCAGTTCTTC.

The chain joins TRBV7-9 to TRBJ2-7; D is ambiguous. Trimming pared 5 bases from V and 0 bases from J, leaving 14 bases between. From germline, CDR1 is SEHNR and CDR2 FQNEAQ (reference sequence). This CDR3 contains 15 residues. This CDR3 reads CASSPVSSSSYEQYF. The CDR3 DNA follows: TGTGCCAGCAGCCCCGTAAGCTCTTCCTCCTACGAGCAGTACTTC.